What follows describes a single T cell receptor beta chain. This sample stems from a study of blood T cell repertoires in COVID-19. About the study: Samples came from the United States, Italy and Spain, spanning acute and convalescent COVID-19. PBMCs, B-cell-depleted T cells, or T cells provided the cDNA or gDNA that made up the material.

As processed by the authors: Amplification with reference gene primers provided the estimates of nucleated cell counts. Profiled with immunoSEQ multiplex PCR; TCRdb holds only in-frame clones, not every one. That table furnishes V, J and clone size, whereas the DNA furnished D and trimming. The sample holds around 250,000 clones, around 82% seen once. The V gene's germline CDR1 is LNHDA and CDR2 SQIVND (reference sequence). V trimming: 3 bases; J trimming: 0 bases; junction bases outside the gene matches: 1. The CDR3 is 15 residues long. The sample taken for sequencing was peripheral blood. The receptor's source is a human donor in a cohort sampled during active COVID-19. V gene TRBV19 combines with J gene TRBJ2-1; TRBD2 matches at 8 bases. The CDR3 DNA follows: TGTGCCAGTAGTATTAGCGGGGTCTCCTACAATGAGCAGTTCTTC. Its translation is CASSISGVSYNEQFF.